The 11 T cell receptor beta chains below come from one sample, sequenced in a study of CD8+ T cells in alopecia areata. Treatment here: oral pan-JAK inhibitor, 5-10 mg twice daily. Sequencing relied on a cDNA template that was reverse transcribed from extracted RNA. Data came from immunoSEQ multiplex PCR; TCRdb stores just in-frame clones and leaves some out. The sample gives about 210,000 clones, approximately 72% of which show up once; roughly 1.2% is in the top ten. This material consisted of CD4+ T cells sorted from blood, taken at week 44, from a patient treated with tofacitinib. These receptors all come from a human donor with alopecia areata.

The rearrangement uses TRBV29-1 and TRBJ1-4, with 8 nucleotides matching TRBD1. Per the germline V gene, CDR1 is SQVTM and CDR2 is ANQGSEA. After removal of 4 bases from V and 10 bases from J, the junction contained 11 bases not matched to a gene. CDR3 length: 14 amino acids. CDR3 region: CSVAPGQVNGKLFF. CDR3 in DNA: TGCAGCGTTGCGCCGGGACAGGTGAACGGAAAACTGTTTTTT. The whole variable domain, remainder taken from reference TRBV29-1 and TRBJ1-4, is SAVISQKPSRDICQRGTSLTIQCQVDSQVTMMFWYRQQPGQSLTLIATANQGSEATYESGFVIDKFPISRPNLTFSTLTVSNMSPEDSSIYLCSVAPGQVNGKLFFGSGTQLSVL.

The rearrangement uses TRBV29-1 and TRBJ2-1, with a tentative D call TRBD2 (7 bases). The CDR3 sequence is 13 residues long. Germline lookup yields CDR1 SQVTM and CDR2 ANQGSEA. V was cut by 4 bases and J by 5 bases, with 12 bases left in between. DNA for the CDR3: TGCAGCGTTGCTACGGGGGGCAACAATGAGCAGTTCTTC. Protein product: CSVATGGNNEQFF.

The chain has TRBV30 and TRBJ1-5; D remains unclear. The germline V gene encodes CDR1 GTSNPN and CDR2 SVGIG (reference sequence). The ends were cut back, 5 bases at V and 0 bases at J, with 17 bases in the middle. This CDR3 contains 16 residues. The CDR3 sequence is CAWGAGSGDSNQPQHF. CDR3 bases: TGTGCCTGGGGTGCTGGTTCCGGGGATAGCAATCAGCCCCAGCATTTT. The whole variable domain, remainder taken from reference TRBV30 and TRBJ1-5, is SQTIHQWPATLVQPVGSPLSLECTVEGTSNPNLYWYRQAAGRGLQLLFYSVGIGQISSEVPQNLSASRPQDRQFILSSKKLLLSDSGFYLCAWGAGSGDSNQPQHFGDGTRLSIL.

The chain has TRBV7-9 and TRBJ1-2; D is unclear. The CDR3 consists of 14 residues. CDR1 SEHNR and CDR2 FQNEAQ come from the germline V gene (reference sequence). Trimming cost V 1 base and J 2 bases, with 8 bases left between them. Here the CDR3 DNA reads TGTGCCAGCAGCTTAGAACAGTACAACTATGGCTACACCTTC. This translates into CASSLEQYNYGYTF.

The table lists this clone with a few counts. This sequence joins TRBV11-2 and TRBJ2-5; D might be TRBD1 (6 bases). Between the trimmed V and J ends, which lost 7 bases and 7 bases, there was a span of 25 bases. The CDR3 extends over 16 amino acids. Germline CDR1 and CDR2: SGHAT and FQNNGV. The CDR3 here is CASTERSAGRGGTQYF. For the CDR3, the DNA is TGTGCCAGCACCGAGAGGTCGGCGGGCCGAGGGGGGACCCAGTACTTC.

This clone was observed a few times. V is TRBV19 and J is TRBJ2-3; D not certain. This CDR3 comprises 12 residues. Germline V CDR1 and CDR2: LNHDA, SQIVND (reference sequence). V gave up 5 bases and J gave up 7 bases, with 10 bases separating them. The chain's CDR3 is CASSSSLYTQYF. CDR3 in DNA: TGTGCCAGTAGTTCCAGTCTCTATACGCAGTATTTT.

This clone has a single count. V usage is TRBV27 and J usage is TRBJ2-7, with 8 bases matching TRBD1. The CDR3 contains 14 residues. Germline V gives CDR1 MNHEY, CDR2 SMNVEV (reference sequence). V dropped 5 bases and J dropped 2; count of bases not matched to a gene: 5. The CDR3 is CASSARQGPYEQYF. CDR3 nucleotides: TGTGCCAGCAGTGCCCGACAGGGGCCCTACGAGCAGTACTTC.

This clone was counted between two and nine times. The chain uses TRBV5-1 and TRBJ2-1, with 8 bases aligning to TRBD1. V lost 3 bases to trimming and J lost 6 bases; unmatched junction nucleotides: 8. The CDR3 contains 15 residues. The germline V gene has CDR1 SGHRS and CDR2 YFSETQ. The CDR3 region is CASSSQGAGGNEQFF. For the CDR3, the DNA is TGCGCCAGCAGCTCCCAGGGGGCTGGGGGCAATGAGCAGTTCTTC. Variable domain in full (rest from reference TRBV5-1 and TRBJ2-1): KAGVTQTPRYLIKTRGQQVTLSCSPISGHRSVSWYQQTPGQGLQFLFEYFSETQRNKGNFPGRFSGRQFSNSRSEMNVSTLELGDSALYLCASSSQGAGGNEQFFGPGTRLTVL.

V is TRBV23-1 and J is TRBJ1-1; D perhaps matches TRBD1 (5 bases). TRBV23-1 is an ORF, and what it does is uncertain. Trimming removed 5 bases at V and 6 bases at J, with 19 bases between. The CDR3 spans 15 residues. Here the CDR3 reads CASSSGAGAPPEAFF. CDR3 bases: TGCGCCAGCAGTTCCGGGGCGGGAGCCCCCCCTGAAGCTTTCTTT.

This chain uses TRBV29-1 with TRBJ2-2; D is undetermined. The CDR3 has 13 residues. Between the trimmed V and J ends, which lost 4 bases and 5 bases, there was a span of 11 bases. Germline assignment: CDR1 SQVTM and CDR2 ANQGSEA. CDR3 loop: CSVAKGSTGELFF. CDR3 in DNA: TGCAGCGTTGCAAAAGGGTCTACCGGGGAGCTGTTTTTT.

V and J are TRBV5-4 and TRBJ1-1; D is undetermined. The germline CDR1 and CDR2 sequences are SGHNT and YYREEE (reference sequence). The CDR3 length is 12 residues. The germline V and J ends were trimmed by 6 bases and 0 bases, with 6 bases remaining between them. The CDR3 DNA follows: TGTGCCAGCAACACACTGAACACTGAAGCTTTCTTT. It is translated as CASNTLNTEAFF.